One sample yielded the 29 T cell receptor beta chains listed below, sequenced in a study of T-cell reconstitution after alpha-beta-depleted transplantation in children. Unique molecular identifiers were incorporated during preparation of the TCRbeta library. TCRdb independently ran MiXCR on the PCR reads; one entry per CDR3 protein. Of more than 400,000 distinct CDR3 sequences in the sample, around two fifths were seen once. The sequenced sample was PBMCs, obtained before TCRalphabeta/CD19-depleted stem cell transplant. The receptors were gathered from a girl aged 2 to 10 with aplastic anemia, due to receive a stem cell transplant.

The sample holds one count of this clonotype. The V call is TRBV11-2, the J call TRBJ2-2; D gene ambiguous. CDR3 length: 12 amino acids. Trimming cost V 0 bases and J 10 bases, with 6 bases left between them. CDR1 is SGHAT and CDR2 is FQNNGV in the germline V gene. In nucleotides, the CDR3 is TGTGCCAGCAGCTTAGATGGGCCGGAGCTGTTTTTT. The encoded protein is CASSLDGPELFF.

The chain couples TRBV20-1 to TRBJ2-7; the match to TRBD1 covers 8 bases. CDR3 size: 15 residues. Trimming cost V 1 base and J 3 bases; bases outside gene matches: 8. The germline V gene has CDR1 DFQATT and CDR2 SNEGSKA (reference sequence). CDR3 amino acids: CSARGLGQVNYEQYF. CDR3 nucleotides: TGCAGTGCTAGAGGTCTGGGACAGGTAAACTACGAGCAGTACTTC.

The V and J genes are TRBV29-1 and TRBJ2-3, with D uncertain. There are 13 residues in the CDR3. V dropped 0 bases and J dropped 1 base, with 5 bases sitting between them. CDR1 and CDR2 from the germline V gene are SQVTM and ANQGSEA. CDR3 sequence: CSVEDPRTDTQYF. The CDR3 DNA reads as TGCAGCGTTGAAGACCCTCGCACAGATACGCAGTATTTT.

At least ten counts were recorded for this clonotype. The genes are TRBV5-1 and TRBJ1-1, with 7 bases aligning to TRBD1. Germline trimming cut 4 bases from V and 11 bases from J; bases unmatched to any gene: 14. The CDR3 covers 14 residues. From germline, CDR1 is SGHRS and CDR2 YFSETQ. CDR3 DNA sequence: TGCGCCAGCAGCCTAGTTGGGACAGAGTTTAGGGCTTTCTTT. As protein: CASSLVGTEFRAFF. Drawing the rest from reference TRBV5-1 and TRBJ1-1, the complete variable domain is KAGVTQTPRYLIKTRGQQVTLSCSPISGHRSVSWYQQTPGQGLQFLFEYFSETQRNKGNFPGRFSGRQFSNSRSEMNVSTLELGDSALYLCASSLVGTEFRAFFGQGTRLTVV.

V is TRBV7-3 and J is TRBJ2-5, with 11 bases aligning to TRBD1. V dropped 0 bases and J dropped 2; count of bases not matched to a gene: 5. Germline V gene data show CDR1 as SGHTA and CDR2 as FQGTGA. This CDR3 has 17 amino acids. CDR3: CASSLTPGTGGQETQYF. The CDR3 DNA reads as TGTGCCAGCAGCTTAACACCCGGGACAGGGGGGCAAGAGACCCAGTACTTC.

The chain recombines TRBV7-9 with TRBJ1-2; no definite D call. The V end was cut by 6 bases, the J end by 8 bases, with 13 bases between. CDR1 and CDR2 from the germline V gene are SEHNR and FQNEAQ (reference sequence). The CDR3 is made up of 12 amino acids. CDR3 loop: CASRNFSSGYTF. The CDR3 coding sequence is TGTGCCAGCAGGAATTTCTCGAGCGGCTACACCTTC.

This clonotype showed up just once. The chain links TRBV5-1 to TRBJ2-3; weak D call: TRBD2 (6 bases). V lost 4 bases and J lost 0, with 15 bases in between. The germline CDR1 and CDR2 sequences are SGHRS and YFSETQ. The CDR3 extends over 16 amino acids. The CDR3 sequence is CASSRLGLLSTDTQYF. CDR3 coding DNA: TGCGCCAGCAGCCGGCTGGGACTGCTTAGCACAGATACGCAGTATTTT. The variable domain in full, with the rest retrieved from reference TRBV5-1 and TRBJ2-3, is KAGVTQTPRYLIKTRGQQVTLSCSPISGHRSVSWYQQTPGQGLQFLFEYFSETQRNKGNFPGRFSGRQFSNSRSEMNVSTLELGDSALYLCASSRLGLLSTDTQYFGPGTRLTVL.

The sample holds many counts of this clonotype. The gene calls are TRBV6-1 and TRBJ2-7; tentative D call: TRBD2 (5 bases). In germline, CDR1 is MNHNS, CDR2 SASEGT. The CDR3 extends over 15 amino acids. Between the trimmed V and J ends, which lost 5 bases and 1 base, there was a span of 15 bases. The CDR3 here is CASSHLGGGSYEQYF. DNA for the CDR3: TGTGCCAGCAGTCATCTGGGCGGAGGATCCTACGAGCAGTACTTC.

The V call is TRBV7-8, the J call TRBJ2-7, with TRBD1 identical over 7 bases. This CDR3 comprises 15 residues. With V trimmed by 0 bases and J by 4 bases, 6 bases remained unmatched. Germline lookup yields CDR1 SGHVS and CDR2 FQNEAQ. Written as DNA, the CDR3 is TGTGCCAGCAGCTTAGCGACAGGGAGTGGGTACGAGCAGTACTTC. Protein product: CASSLATGSGYEQYF.

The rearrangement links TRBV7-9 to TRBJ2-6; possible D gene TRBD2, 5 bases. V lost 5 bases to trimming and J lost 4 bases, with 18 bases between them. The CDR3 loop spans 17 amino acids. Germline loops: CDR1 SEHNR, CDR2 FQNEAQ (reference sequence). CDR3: CASSQLREGAGANVLTF. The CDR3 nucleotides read TGTGCCAGCAGCCAGCTACGAGAGGGTGCCGGGGCCAACGTCCTGACTTTC. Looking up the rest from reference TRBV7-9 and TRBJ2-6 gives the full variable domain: DTGVSQNPRHKITKRGQNVTFRCDPISEHNRLYWYRQTLGQGPEFLTYFQNEAQLEKSRLLSDRFSAERPKGSFSTLEIQRTEQGDSAMYLCASSQLREGAGANVLTFGAGSRLTVL.

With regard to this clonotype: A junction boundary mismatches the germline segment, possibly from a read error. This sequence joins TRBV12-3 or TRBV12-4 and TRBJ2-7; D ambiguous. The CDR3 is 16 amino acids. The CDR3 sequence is CASSFPLRMHSFEQYF. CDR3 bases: TGTGCCAGCAGTTTTCCCCTCAGGATGCACTCCTTCGAGCAGTACTTC.

CDR3 coding DNA: TGTGCCACCAGCCGGGACTTTCACAATGGCTACACCTTC. Encoded protein: CATSRDFHNGYTF. The chain has TRBV15 and TRBJ1-2; D possibly corresponds to TRBD1 (5 bases). This CDR3 is 13 amino acids long. Trimming pared 5 bases from V and 6 bases from J, leaving 13 bases between. CDR1 is LNHNV, CDR2 YYDKDF, per germline (reference sequence). Using reference TRBV15 and TRBJ1-2 for the parts outside the CDR3, the full variable domain is DAMVIQNPRYQVTQFGKPVTLSCSQTLNHNVMYWYQQKSSQAPKLLFHYYDKDFNNEADTPDNFQSRRPNTSFCFLDIRSPGLGDTAMYLCATSRDFHNGYTFGSGTRLTVV.

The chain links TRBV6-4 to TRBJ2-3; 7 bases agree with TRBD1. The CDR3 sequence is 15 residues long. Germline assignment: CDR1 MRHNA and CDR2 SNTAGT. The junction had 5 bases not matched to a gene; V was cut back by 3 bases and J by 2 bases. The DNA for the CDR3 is TGTGCCAGCAGTGAGCCGGGACAGACCACAGATACGCAGTATTTT. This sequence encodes CASSEPGQTTDTQYF.

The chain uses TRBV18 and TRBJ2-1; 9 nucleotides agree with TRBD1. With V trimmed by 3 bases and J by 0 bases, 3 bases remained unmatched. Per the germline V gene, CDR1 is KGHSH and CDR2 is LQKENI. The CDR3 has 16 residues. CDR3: CASSPGTGSSYNEQFF. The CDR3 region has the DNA TGTGCCAGCTCACCTGGGACAGGGAGCTCCTACAATGAGCAGTTCTTC.

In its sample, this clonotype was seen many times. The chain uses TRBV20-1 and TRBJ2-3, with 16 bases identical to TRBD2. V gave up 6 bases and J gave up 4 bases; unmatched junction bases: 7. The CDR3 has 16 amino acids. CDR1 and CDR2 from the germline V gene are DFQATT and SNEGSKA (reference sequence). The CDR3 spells CSATGLAGGPADTQYF. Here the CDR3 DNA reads TGCAGTGCAACGGGACTAGCGGGAGGGCCCGCAGATACGCAGTATTTT.

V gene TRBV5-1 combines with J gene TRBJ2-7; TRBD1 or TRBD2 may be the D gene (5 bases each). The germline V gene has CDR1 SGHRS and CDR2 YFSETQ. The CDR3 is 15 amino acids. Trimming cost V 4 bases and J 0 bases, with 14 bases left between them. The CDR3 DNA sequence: TGCGCCAGCAGCGAGGGGCCGGTGACCTCCTACGAGCAGTACTTC. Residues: CASSEGPVTSYEQYF.

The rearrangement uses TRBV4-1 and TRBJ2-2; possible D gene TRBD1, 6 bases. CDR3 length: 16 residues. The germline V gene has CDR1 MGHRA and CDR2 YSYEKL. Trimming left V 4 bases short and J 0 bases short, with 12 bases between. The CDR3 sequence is CASSPTGTSNTGELFF. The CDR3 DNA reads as TGCGCCAGCAGCCCAACCGGGACATCGAACACCGGGGAGCTGTTTTTT.

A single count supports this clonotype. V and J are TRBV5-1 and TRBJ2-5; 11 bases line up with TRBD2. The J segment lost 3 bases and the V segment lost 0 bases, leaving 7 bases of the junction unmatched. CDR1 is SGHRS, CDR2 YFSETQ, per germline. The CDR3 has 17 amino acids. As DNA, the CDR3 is TGCGCCAGCAGCTTGGTCCCTACGGGACTAGCGGAAGAGACCCAGTACTTC. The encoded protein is CASSLVPTGLAEETQYF. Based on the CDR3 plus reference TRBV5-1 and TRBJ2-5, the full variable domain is KAGVTQTPRYLIKTRGQQVTLSCSPISGHRSVSWYQQTPGQGLQFLFEYFSETQRNKGNFPGRFSGRQFSNSRSEMNVSTLELGDSALYLCASSLVPTGLAEETQYFGPGTRLLVL.

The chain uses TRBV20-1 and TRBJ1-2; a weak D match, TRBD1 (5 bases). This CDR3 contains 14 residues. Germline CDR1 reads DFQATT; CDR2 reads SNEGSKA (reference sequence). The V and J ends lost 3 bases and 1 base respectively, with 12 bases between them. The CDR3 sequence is CSASPPGLNYGYTF. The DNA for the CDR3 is TGCAGTGCTAGTCCTCCGGGGCTTAACTATGGCTACACCTTC.

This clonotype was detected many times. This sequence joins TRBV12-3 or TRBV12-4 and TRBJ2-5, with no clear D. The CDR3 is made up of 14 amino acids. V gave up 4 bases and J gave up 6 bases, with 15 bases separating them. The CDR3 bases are TGTGCCAGCAGTTCCCCAACGAGTGTGAAGACCCAGTACTTC. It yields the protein CASSSPTSVKTQYF.

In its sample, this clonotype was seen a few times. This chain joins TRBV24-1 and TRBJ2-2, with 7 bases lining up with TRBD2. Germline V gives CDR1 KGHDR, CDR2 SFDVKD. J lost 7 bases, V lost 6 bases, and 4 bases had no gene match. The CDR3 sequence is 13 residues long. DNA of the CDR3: TGTGCCACCAGTAGCGGGATGAGCGGGGAGCTGTTTTTT. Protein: CATSSGMSGELFF.

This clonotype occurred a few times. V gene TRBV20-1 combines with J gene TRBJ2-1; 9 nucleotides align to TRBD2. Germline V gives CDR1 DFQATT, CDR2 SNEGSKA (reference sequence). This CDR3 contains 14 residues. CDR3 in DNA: TGCAGCGGAACCAGCGGGAGGTTAAACGATGAGCAGTTCTTC. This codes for CSGTSGRLNDEQFF.

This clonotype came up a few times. The CDR3, as DNA: TGTGCCAGCAGCTTACGGGTGGGGGAGACCCAGTACTTC. It translates to CASSLRVGETQYF. V is TRBV7-3 and J is TRBJ2-5; D ambiguous. Deletions cut 2 bases from V and 5 bases from J, with 9 bases between. The CDR3 is 13 residues long. CDR1 is SGHTA, CDR2 FQGTGA, per germline.

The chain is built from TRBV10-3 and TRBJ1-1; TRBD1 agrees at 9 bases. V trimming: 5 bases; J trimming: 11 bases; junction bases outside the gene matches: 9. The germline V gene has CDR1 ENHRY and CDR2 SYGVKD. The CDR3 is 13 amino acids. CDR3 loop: CAISSGTGLNAFF. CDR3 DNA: TGTGCCATCAGTTCCGGGACAGGGCTAAACGCTTTCTTT.

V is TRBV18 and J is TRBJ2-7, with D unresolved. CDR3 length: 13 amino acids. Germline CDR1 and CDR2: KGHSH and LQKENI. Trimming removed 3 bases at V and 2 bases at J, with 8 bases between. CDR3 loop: CASSPGQPYEQYF. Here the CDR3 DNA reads TGTGCCAGCTCACCTGGGCAGCCCTACGAGCAGTACTTC.

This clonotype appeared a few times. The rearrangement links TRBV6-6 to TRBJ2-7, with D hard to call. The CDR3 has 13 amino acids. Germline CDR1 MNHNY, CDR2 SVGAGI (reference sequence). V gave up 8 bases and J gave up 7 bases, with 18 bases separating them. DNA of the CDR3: TGTGCCAGCTCTTGGCGTCTCGGTGAAGAGCAGTACTTC. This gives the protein CASSWRLGEEQYF.

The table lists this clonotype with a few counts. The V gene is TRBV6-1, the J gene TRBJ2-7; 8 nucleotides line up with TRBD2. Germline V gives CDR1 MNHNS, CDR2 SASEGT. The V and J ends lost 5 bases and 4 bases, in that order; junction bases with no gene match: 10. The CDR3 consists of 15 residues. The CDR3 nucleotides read TGTGCCAGCAGTCCCTTCAAGCGGGAGCCATACGAGCAGTACTTC. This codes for CASSPFKREPYEQYF.

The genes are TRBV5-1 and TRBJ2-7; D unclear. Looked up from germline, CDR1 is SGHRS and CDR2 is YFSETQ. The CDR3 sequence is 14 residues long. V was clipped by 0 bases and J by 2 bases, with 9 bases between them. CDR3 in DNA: TGCGCCAGCAGCTTGGAGTTATCTCCCTACGAGCAGTACTTC. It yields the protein CASSLELSPYEQYF.

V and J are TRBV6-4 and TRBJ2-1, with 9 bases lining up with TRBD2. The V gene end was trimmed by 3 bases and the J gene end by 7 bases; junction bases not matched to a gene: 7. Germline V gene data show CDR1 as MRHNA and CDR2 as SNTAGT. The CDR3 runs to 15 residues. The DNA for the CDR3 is TGTGCCAGCAGTGAATACATAGCGGGGGTGAATGAGCAGTTCTTC. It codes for CASSEYIAGVNEQFF.